Following are 25 T cell receptor beta chains from one sample sequenced in a study of T-cell memory formation after mild COVID-19. TCRdb independently ran MiXCR on the 5' RACE reads; one entry per CDR3 protein. The repertoire consists of under 250,000 distinct CDR3 sequences, with more than 8% occurring once and the leading ten covering 20% to 25%. Sequenced input: PBMCs or a T cell subset sorted from them (not recorded which). The receptors were sampled from a young man who had mild COVID-19 (a few samples of this study predate the infection). Cell type and time point are not known.

This clonotype was observed a handful of times. As DNA, the CDR3 is TGCAGTGCTAGAGTAGTGGTAGGGGACACTGAAGCTTTCTTT. Translated: CSARVVVGDTEAFF. V gene TRBV20-1 combines with J gene TRBJ1-1; a weak D match, TRBD1 (5 bases). The CDR3 consists of 14 residues. V lost 1 base, J lost 3 bases, and 12 bases lay in between. Germline V CDR1 and CDR2: DFQATT, SNEGSKA (reference sequence).

There are a few counts of this clonotype. This rearrangement joins TRBV29-1 to TRBJ2-3; D possibly matches TRBD1 or TRBD2 (6 bases each). The CDR3 spans 14 residues. The V gene lost 7 bases and the J gene lost 0 bases, with 14 bases spanning the gap. Germline loops: CDR1 SQVTM, CDR2 ANQGSEA. The CDR3 DNA reads as TGCAGCGCAGAAGGGGGGCGTAGCACAGATACGCAGTATTTT. Its translation is CSAEGGRSTDTQYF.

This clonotype was detected many times. V gene TRBV21-1 combines with J gene TRBJ1-6. TRBV21-1 constitutes a pseudogene. The CDR3 runs to 16 residues. Here the CDR3 DNA reads TGTGCCAGCAGCTCCCTTGGGGGCCCGGGAGGGTCACCCCTCCACTTT. Encoded protein: CASSSLGGPGGSPLHF.

The CDR3 bases are TGCAGTGCTAGAGATCGGGGGGCCTACGAGCAGTACGTC. It encodes CSARDRGAYEQYV. The rearrangement uses TRBV20-1 and TRBJ2-7, with 7 bases matching TRBD2. The germline V gene has CDR1 DFQATT and CDR2 SNEGSKA (reference sequence). The ends lost 0 bases at V and 2 bases at J; junction bases unmatched: 1. The CDR3 runs to 13 residues.

The rearrangement links TRBV19 to TRBJ2-6; 9 bases align to TRBD1. CDR3 length: 19 amino acids. The germline CDR1 and CDR2 sequences are LNHDA and SQIVND (reference sequence). Trimming cost V 7 bases and J 1 base; bases outside gene matches: 14. The CDR3 bases are TGTGCCAGTACCGGATTGCCGGGACAGGGAATGTCTGGGGCCAACGTCCTGACTTTC. Translation gives CASTGLPGQGMSGANVLTF.

This clonotype has just a few counts. The chain combines TRBV5-5 with TRBJ1-5; possibly TRBD1 for D (5 bases). Trimming shortened V by 4 bases and J by 4 bases, and 21 bases separated the two germline ends. This CDR3 spans 17 amino acids. Per germline, CDR1 SGHKS and CDR2 YYEKEE (reference sequence). The DNA of the CDR3 is TGTGCCAGCAGCAAGCACCCAGGACCGGCAGGGAATCAGCCCCAGCATTTT. This codes for CASSKHPGPAGNQPQHF.

The chain has TRBV4-3 and TRBJ2-7; 8 bases align to TRBD1. CDR1 and CDR2 from the germline V gene are LGHNA and YSLEER. Trimming cost V 5 bases and J 7 bases; bases outside gene matches: 7. The CDR3 has 13 amino acids. CDR3 loop: CASSSDREYEQYF. In DNA, the CDR3 is TGCGCCAGCAGCTCGGACAGGGAATATGAGCAGTACTTC.

The gene calls are TRBV5-1 and TRBJ2-3; D is perhaps TRBD2 (6 bases). Trimming took off 4 bases at V and 1 base at J, with 13 bases between the two ends. In germline, CDR1 is SGHRS, CDR2 YFSETQ. The CDR3 is made up of 15 amino acids. As DNA, the CDR3 is TGCGCCAGCAGCATAAGGCGGGGAGGCACAGATACGCAGTATTTT. It codes for CASSIRRGGTDTQYF.

In DNA form, the CDR3 reads TGTGCCAGCAGCGTAGCAGGAGGACTAGCGGACGAGACCCAGTACTTC. Its translation is CASSVAGGLADETQYF. The V call is TRBV9, the J call TRBJ2-5; TRBD2 matches 10 bases. Per the germline V gene, CDR1 is SGDLS and CDR2 is YYNGEE. The junction had 7 bases not matched to a gene; V was cut back by 0 bases and J by 5 bases. The CDR3 length is 16 residues. The full variable domain, completed using reference TRBV9 and TRBJ2-5, is DSGVTQTPKHLITATGQRVTLRCSPRSGDLSVYWYQQSLDQGLQFLIQYYNGEERAKGNILERFSAQQFPDLHSELNLSSLELGDSALYFCASSVAGGLADETQYFGPGTRLLVL.

This clonotype was seen ten or more times. The chain employs TRBV5-5 and TRBJ1-5; no clear D. V was cut by 4 bases and J by 5 bases, with 16 bases left in between. This CDR3 spans 15 amino acids. Germline CDR1 and CDR2: SGHKS and YYEKEE (reference sequence). The CDR3 loop is CASSVDGQTDQPQHF. The CDR3 nucleotides read TGTGCCAGCAGCGTGGACGGTCAGACCGATCAGCCCCAGCATTTT. Based on the CDR3 plus reference TRBV5-5 and TRBJ1-5, the full variable domain is DAGVTQSPTHLIKTRGQQVTLRCSPISGHKSVSWYQQVLGQGPQFIFQYYEKEERGRGNFPDRFSARQFPNYSSELNVNALLLGDSALYLCASSVDGQTDQPQHFGDGTRLSIL.

The chain combines TRBV5-6 with TRBJ2-5; TRBD2 matches 13 bases. CDR1 and CDR2 (germline): SGHDT, YYEEEE. V shed 4 bases, J shed 4 bases, and the junction held 7 bases outside the gene matches. The CDR3 extends over 16 amino acids. CDR3 sequence reads: CASSTPGLAGRETQYF. The CDR3 bases are TGTGCCAGCAGCACCCCGGGACTAGCGGGACGAGAGACCCAGTACTTC. Based on the CDR3 plus reference TRBV5-6 and TRBJ2-5, the full variable domain is DAGVTQSPTHLIKTRGQQVTLRCSPKSGHDTVSWYQQALGQGPQFIFQYYEEEERQRGNFPDRFSGHQFPNYSSELNVNALLLGDSALYLCASSTPGLAGRETQYFGPGTRLLVL.

This clonotype was recorded a few times. The rearrangement uses TRBV20-1 and TRBJ2-3; no clear D gene. Deletions cut 3 bases from V and 3 bases from J, with 7 bases between. Germline values: CDR1 DFQATT, CDR2 SNEGSKA (reference sequence). This CDR3 comprises 12 residues. The DNA for the CDR3 is TGCAGTGCTAGCTGGTCAACAGATACGCAGTATTTT. Amino acids: CSASWSTDTQYF.

This clonotype was counted many times. The V and J genes are TRBV6-1 and TRBJ2-7, with 9 bases identical to TRBD1. Trimming cost V 8 bases and J 6 bases; bases outside gene matches: 8. The CDR3 runs 13 residues. Per germline, CDR1 MNHNS and CDR2 SASEGT. CDR3 sequence: CASSWDRVTEQYV. CDR3 sequence (DNA): TGTGCCAGCTCGTGGGACAGGGTAACCGAGCAGTACGTC.

This clonotype was recorded at least ten times. The V call is TRBV5-1, the J call TRBJ1-1, with 7 nucleotides matching TRBD1. Germline CDR1 reads SGHRS; CDR2 reads YFSETQ. The CDR3 covers 13 residues. With V trimmed by 4 bases and J by 6 bases, 6 bases remained unmatched. DNA for the CDR3: TGCGCCAGCAGCCAAACAGGGGAGGCTGAAGCTTTCTTT. Its protein is CASSQTGEAEAFF.

The chain employs TRBV28 and TRBJ1-2, with D hard to call. Trimming took off 3 bases at V and 4 bases at J, with 12 bases between the two ends. This CDR3 contains 14 residues. The germline gives CDR1 MDHEN, CDR2 SYDVKM. The CDR3 DNA sequence: TGTGCCAGCAGTTTGGTGGCTACTGTCTATGGCTACACCTTC. This encodes CASSLVATVYGYTF.

The rearrangement uses TRBV24-1 and TRBJ2-2; 9 bases are a match to TRBD1. Germline values: CDR1 KGHDR, CDR2 SFDVKD. The CDR3 has 14 residues. With V trimmed by 9 bases and J by 6 bases, 7 bases remained unmatched. CDR3 region: CATQGQGGPGELFF. CDR3 in DNA: TGTGCCACCCAGGGACAGGGAGGTCCCGGGGAGCTGTTTTTT.

The CDR3 sequence is CASSSGTGREETQYF. The CDR3 bases are TGTGCCAGCAGCTCCGGGACAGGGCGGGAGGAGACCCAGTACTTC. The V and J genes are TRBV7-1 and TRBJ2-5; 9 nucleotides match TRBD1. TRBV7-1 is assigned to the ORF class and has an uncertain function. This CDR3 is built from 15 residues. J gave up 5 bases and V 3 bases, and 7 bases lay outside the gene matches.

This sequence joins TRBV10-3 and TRBJ2-7; D unresolved. The CDR3 contains 14 residues. V was cut by 5 bases and J by 0 bases, with 11 bases left in between. Germline values: CDR1 ENHRY, CDR2 SYGVKD. CDR3 sequence (DNA): TGTGCCATCAGTCTTGTACCGAGCTCCTACGAGCAGTACTTC. Residues: CAISLVPSSYEQYF.

Only a few counts were recorded for this clonotype. This chain links TRBV3-1 with TRBJ1-1; tentative D call: TRBD1 (5 bases). Germline V gene sequence: CDR1 LGHDT, CDR2 YNNKEL (reference sequence). This CDR3 has 14 residues. Trimming removed 1 base from V and 5 bases from J, with 11 bases in between. The CDR3: CASSQVVGGTEAFF. In nucleotides, the CDR3 is TGTGCCAGCAGCCAAGTTGTGGGGGGTACTGAAGCTTTCTTT.

This clonotype came up a few times. Relative to the germline gene, one junction end is altered; a read error may explain this. The rearrangement uses TRBV19 and TRBJ1-4; no definite D call. Germline V gene lookup returns CDR1 LNHDA and CDR2 SQIVND (reference sequence). CDR3 length: 11 residues. The CDR3 loop reads CATGTYEKLFF. Written as DNA, the CDR3 is TGTGCCACTGGAACTTATGAAAAACTGTTTTTT.

This clonotype occurred a few times. The genes are TRBV2 and TRBJ1-5; unclear D gene. V lost 4 bases and J lost 5, with 3 bases in between. This CDR3 comprises 11 residues. Germline-derived CDR1 and CDR2 are SNHLY and FYNNEI. The CDR3 region is CASSVDQPQHF. The DNA of the CDR3 is TGTGCCAGCAGTGTGGATCAGCCCCAGCATTTT.

This clonotype was observed many times. The chain is built from TRBV12-3 or TRBV12-4 and TRBJ2-2; D is possibly TRBD2 (5 bases). The CDR3 length is 13 residues. Trimming left V 6 bases short and J 5 bases short, with 10 bases between. DNA for the CDR3: TGTGCCAGCAGCTATGGCGGGACCGGGGAGCTGTTTTTT. Translating gives CASSYGGTGELFF.

J is TRBJ2-7 and V is TRBV5-5, with a tentative D call TRBD2 (6 bases). Germline V CDR1 and CDR2: SGHKS, YYEKEE (reference sequence). The CDR3 runs 15 residues. Trimming took 1 base from V and 0 from J, leaving 11 bases between them. Here the CDR3 DNA reads TGTGCCAGCAGCTTGCTAGCGAGGAGCTCCTACGAGCAGTACTTC. The encoded protein is CASSLLARSSYEQYF.

Ten or more counts support this clonotype. The chain couples TRBV7-2 to TRBJ2-7; D perhaps matches TRBD1 (5 bases). Germline V lookup: CDR1 SGHTA, CDR2 FQGNSA. Trimming pared 1 base from V and 5 bases from J, leaving 9 bases between. The CDR3 contains 13 residues. The CDR3 nucleotides read TGTGCCAGCAGCTTAGTCCCAGGGAACGAGCAGTACTTC. Translated, it gives CASSLVPGNEQYF.

This clonotype has a handful of counts. This rearrangement joins TRBV12-3 or TRBV12-4 to TRBJ2-1, with D tentatively TRBD2 (5 bases). The CDR3 sequence is 16 residues long. Trimming shortened V by 3 bases and J by 3 bases, and 15 bases separated the two germline ends. CDR3 nucleotides: TGTGCCAGCAGTTTGGTACTAGGACGGATCTACAATGAGCAGTTCTTC. Amino acids: CASSLVLGRIYNEQFF.